This TCR beta chain was retrieved from a study of OX40 agonist ivuxolimab in advanced cancers. This table comes from immunoSEQ multiplex PCR, and its TCRdb copy is limited to in-frame clones, with some not included. There are tens of thousands of clones in the sample; 89% occur only once, and less than 12% lies in the top ten. Germline CDR1 is LNHDA and CDR2 is SQIVND (reference sequence). The CDR3 is 16 residues long. The V gene end was trimmed by 3 bases and the J gene end by 4 bases; junction bases not matched to a gene: 5. The chain combines TRBV19 with TRBJ2-2, with TRBD2 identical over 10 bases. This receptor was taken from an adult with an advanced solid tumor such as melanoma, head and neck, liver or kidney cancer. The sequencing used CD4+ or CD8+ T cells sorted from blood, collected in a trial of the OX40 agonist ivuxolimab. CDR3: CASSMSGGASTGELFF. CDR3 DNA sequence: TGTGCCAGTAGTATGAGCGGGGGGGCGAGCACCGGGGAGCTGTTTTTT.